This T cell receptor beta chain derives from a study of blood T cell repertoires in COVID-19. In the original processing: Amplification with reference gene primers provided the estimates of nucleated cell counts. The table came from immunoSEQ multiplex PCR; TCRdb's copy has only in-frame clones and leaves some out. Clone size and V and J calls were adopted from that table, with D and trimming inferred from the DNA. The sample yields about 43,000 clones, 80% to 90% seen once. After removal of 0 bases from V and 7 bases from J, the junction contained 10 bases not matched to a gene. The CDR3 covers 16 residues. Germline V lookup: CDR1 SGHVS, CDR2 FQNEAQ. This clone was detected only a few times. Seattle's cohort entered during active infection and was followed longitudinally.

The rearrangement joins TRBV7-8 to TRBJ1-2, with 8 bases aligning to TRBD1. The source is a man aged 35-49 years with COVID-19, enrolled during active disease. The sequenced sample consisted of peripheral blood. The CDR3 DNA reads as TGTGCCAGCAGCTTAGCGCCACAGGGGGTTGGGGGTGGCTACACCTTC. It codes for CASSLAPQGVGGGYTF. The full variable domain, rest sourced from reference TRBV7-8 and TRBJ1-2, is GAGVSQSPRYKVAKRGQDVALRCDPISGHVSLFWYQQALGQGPEFLTYFQNEAQLDKSGLPSDRFFAERPEGSVSTLKIQRTQQEDSAVYLCASSLAPQGVGGGYTFGSGTRLTVV.